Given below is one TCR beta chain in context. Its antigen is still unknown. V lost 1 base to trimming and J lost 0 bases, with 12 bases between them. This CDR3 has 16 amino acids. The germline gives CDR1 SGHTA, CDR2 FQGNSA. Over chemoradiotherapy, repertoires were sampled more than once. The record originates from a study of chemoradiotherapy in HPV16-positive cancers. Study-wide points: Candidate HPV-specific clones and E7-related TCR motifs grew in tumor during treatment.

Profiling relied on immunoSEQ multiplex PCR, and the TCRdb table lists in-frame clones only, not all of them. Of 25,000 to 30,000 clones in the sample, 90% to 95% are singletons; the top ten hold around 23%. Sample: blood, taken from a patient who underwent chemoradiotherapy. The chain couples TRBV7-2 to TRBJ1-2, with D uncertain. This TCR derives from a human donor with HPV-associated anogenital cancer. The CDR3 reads CASSLGGSGTNYGYTF. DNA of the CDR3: TGTGCCAGCAGCTTAGGAGGGTCGGGTACTAACTATGGCTACACCTTC.